This entry describes one TCR beta chain. The target antigen is unknown. This entry is derived from a study of cytomegalovirus exposure and HLA in healthy donors. Study background: From HLA-typed donors, an early data release held about 85 million unique TCRs.

The PCR was carried out with 60 Vbeta primers and 13 Jbeta primers. Clones were sequenced by immunoSEQ multiplex PCR, and TCRdb holds only the in-frame ones, with some missing. Of about 200,000 clones detected, roughly 80% appear once; the ten largest clones hold about 3.1%. General observations from the study: Most TCR sequences showed up rarely, but some public TCRs showed up in many donors. As a later analysis showed, a missense DCLRE1C variant was linked to trimming of TCR beta V- and J-genes. The Asian-associated ancestry cluster reportedly had fewer N-insertions than the roughly 670-donor mean in a later analysis.

The germline V gene encodes CDR1 SGHTA and CDR2 FQGNSA. The V gene lost 3 bases and the J gene lost 0 bases, with 8 bases spanning the gap. This CDR3 contains 14 residues. Sequences were obtained from PBMCs. The clonotype originates from a man aged 25-45 years in good health and CMV-seronegative. The chain employs TRBV7-2 and TRBJ1-2; no reliable D call. The CDR3 spells CASSLVNTNYGYTF. The CDR3 nucleotides read TGTGCCAGCAGCTTGGTGAACACTAACTATGGCTACACCTTC.